This is a list of T cell receptor beta chains from one sample in a study of regulatory T cells in long-lasting Graves disease. TCRdb re-derived calls from the multiplex PCR reads in MiXCR, one entry per CDR3 protein. This sample has 250,000 or so distinct CDR3 sequences, with approximately 20% found just once. These data are also associated with another study on T cells in Graves' hyperthyroidism and ophthalmopathy.

The source was peripheral blood mononuclear cells (PBMCs), collected at new diagnosis, from a patient treated with antithyroid drugs. Receptors originate from a woman younger than 45 with Graves disease. Both conserved end residues are part of each CDR3. The D gene is left open where the match is weak. Size is stated for part of the rows, as once, few or many counts, or as a class when the clone is expanded.

d_call	v_call	j_call	clone_size	cdr3_aa	cdr3_nt
NA	TRBV7-2	TRBJ1-6	few	CASSPKVGGVPYNSPLHF	TGTGCCAGCAGCCCGAAAGTGGGGGGGGTCCCCTATAATTCACCCCTCCACTTT
TRBD2	TRBV7-9	TRBJ2-5	many	CASSWTSGGNQETQYF	TGTGCCAGCAGCTGGACTAGCGGGGGGAACCAAGAGACCCAGTACTTC
TRBD1	TRBV5-4	TRBJ1-4	many	CASSQNRGLDEKLFF	TGTGCCAGCAGCCAAAACAGGGGGCTGGATGAAAAACTGTTTTTT
NA	TRBV7-8	TRBJ1-2	many	CASSNTHGYTF	TGTGCCAGCAGCAATACCCATGGCTACACCTTC
NA	TRBV7-2	TRBJ2-3	many	CASSLVSTDTQYF	TGTGCCAGCAGCTTAGTAAGCACAGATACGCAGTATTTT
TRBD1	TRBV6-1	TRBJ1-2	many	CASRSGGQGYGYTF	TGTGCCAGCAGATCAGGGGGACAAGGCTATGGCTACACCTTC
TRBD2	TRBV10-2	TRBJ2-5	many	CASSESGGLAGIQETQYF	TGCGCCAGCAGTGAGTCGGGCGGACTAGCGGGGATACAAGAGACCCAGTACTTC
NA	TRBV19	TRBJ2-6	many	CASRHQGAGANVLTF	TGTGCCAGTAGACACCAGGGTGCTGGGGCCAACGTCCTGACTTTC
TRBD2	TRBV20-1	TRBJ2-2	many	CSAPKPGTSSSGELFF	TGCAGTGCCCCCAAACCCGGGACTAGTTCGTCCGGGGAGCTGTTTTTT
NA	TRBV7-8	TRBJ2-7	many	CASSLEEVSYEQYF	TGTGCCAGCAGCTTAGAAGAGGTATCCTACGAGCAGTACTTC
NA	TRBV25-1	TRBJ2-7	few	CASRKQDQEQYF	TGTGCCAGCAGAAAACAGGACCAAGAGCAGTACTTC
TRBD1	TRBV12-5	TRBJ1-2	NA	CASGNRGTNYGYTF	TGCGCTAGTGGAAACAGGGGAACCAACTATGGCTACACCTTC
NA	TRBV9	TRBJ2-3	many	CASEGGSSSTDTQYF	TGTGCCAGCGAAGGGGGGTCCTCTAGCACAGATACGCAGTATTTT
NA	TRBV6-2/TRBV6-3	TRBJ1-1	many	CASSVDRTNTEAFF	TGTGCCAGCAGTGTTGACAGAACCAACACTGAAGCTTTCTTT
NA	TRBV5-5	TRBJ2-1	many	CASSLEGQEGSYNEQFF	TGTGCCAGCAGCTTAGAAGGTCAGGAAGGCTCCTACAATGAGCAGTTCTTC
TRBD2	TRBV19	TRBJ2-2	many	CASSIGARGANTGELFF	TGTGCCAGTAGTATCGGAGCGCGGGGGGCGAACACCGGGGAGCTGTTTTTT
NA	TRBV6-1	TRBJ1-1	many	CASSAQGLTFF	TGTGCCAGCAGTGCACAGGGTTTGACTTTCTTT
NA	TRBV19	TRBJ1-1	many	CASSMHRVPGDTEAFF	TGTGCCAGTAGTATGCACAGGGTCCCGGGGGACACTGAAGCTTTCTTT
NA	TRBV19	TRBJ1-1	many	CASTQRGGSWNTEAFF	TGTGCCAGTACCCAACGGGGAGGCAGCTGGAACACTGAAGCTTTCTTT
NA	TRBV29-1	TRBJ1-1	NA	CSVAGQGNEAFF	TGCAGCGTTGCCGGGCAGGGCAATGAAGCTTTCTTT
NA	TRBV11-2	TRBJ1-1	many	CASSLDHPEEAFF	TGTGCCAGCAGCTTAGATCACCCCGAAGAAGCTTTCTTT
TRBD2	TRBV20-1	TRBJ2-5	many	CSASAAGANQETQYF	TGCAGTGCTAGTGCAGCGGGGGCAAATCAAGAGACCCAGTACTTC
TRBD1	TRBV11-1	TRBJ1-1	many	CASSYAQGRVEAFF	TGTGCCAGCAGCTACGCACAGGGGCGGGTGGAAGCTTTCTTT
TRBD1	TRBV7-9	TRBJ2-7	many	CASSLMDREEDEQYF	TGTGCCAGCAGCTTAATGGACAGGGAAGAGGACGAGCAGTACTTC
NA	TRBV11-2	TRBJ2-7	many	CASSLGGGTYYEQYF	TGTGCCAGCAGCTTGGGGGGCGGGACATATTACGAGCAGTACTTC
NA	TRBV20-1	TRBJ2-2	many	CSARDPARNTGELFF	TGCAGTGCTAGAGATCCTGCTAGGAACACCGGGGAGCTGTTTTTT
NA	TRBV10-3	TRBJ2-3	many	CAIGPDTDTQYF	TGTGCCATCGGTCCAGACACAGATACGCAGTATTTT
NA	TRBV7-8	TRBJ1-5	many	CASSLSQVSRRGQPQHF	TGTGCCAGCAGCTTAAGTCAAGTAAGCAGGCGCGGACAGCCCCAGCATTTT
NA	TRBV2	TRBJ2-3	many	CASGPGQNPADTQYF	TGTGCCAGCGGACCCGGACAGAACCCAGCGGATACGCAGTATTTT
NA	TRBV10-3	TRBJ2-7	NA	CAISGASHYEQYF	TGTGCCATCAGTGGGGCTTCCCACTACGAGCAGTACTTC
NA	TRBV2	TRBJ1-2	many	CASSEIRAGVGYTF	TGTGCCAGCAGTGAGATTAGGGCAGGGGTAGGCTACACCTTC
NA	TRBV5-1	TRBJ1-4	many	CASSSGGGAIGKLFF	TGCGCCAGCAGCTCTGGAGGGGGGGCGATTGGAAAACTGTTTTTT
TRBD2	TRBV6-1	TRBJ2-3	few	CASREHGGGGTDTQYF	TGTGCCAGCAGGGAGCATGGGGGGGGGGGCACAGATACGCAGTATTTT
NA	TRBV5-6	TRBJ2-2	many	CASRPAGHNTGELFF	TGTGCCAGCAGACCGGCGGGACATAACACCGGGGAGCTGTTTTTT
NA	TRBV11-1	TRBJ2-4	many	CASSLEGSAKNIQYF	TGTGCCAGCAGCTTAGAGGGCAGCGCCAAAAACATTCAGTACTTC
TRBD1	TRBV13	TRBJ1-2	many	CASSTQGIPNYGYTF	TGTGCCAGCAGTACACAGGGGATCCCGAACTATGGCTACACCTTC
TRBD2	TRBV11-2	TRBJ2-7	many	CASSLGPGGDEQYF	TGTGCCAGCTCACTGGGGCCCGGGGGGGACGAGCAGTACTTC
NA	TRBV20-1	TRBJ2-3	many	CSALIQSYTDTQYF	TGCAGTGCTCTAATACAGAGTTACACAGATACGCAGTATTTT
NA	TRBV19	TRBJ1-3	many	CASGDGSRNTIYF	TGTGCCAGTGGGGACGGATCCCGCAACACCATATATTTT
NA	TRBV15	TRBJ1-5	many	CATSRSSFGIYQPQHF	TGTGCCACCAGCAGATCATCCTTCGGGATTTATCAGCCCCAGCATTTT
TRBD1	TRBV20-1	TRBJ1-1	many	CSAKVTGGNTEAFF	TGCAGTGCCAAAGTAACAGGGGGAAACACTGAAGCTTTCTTT
NA	TRBV12-3/TRBV12-4	TRBJ2-1	NA	CASSSSGLADYNEQFF	TGTGCCAGCAGTTCCTCGGGGCTAGCTGACTACAATGAGCAGTTCTTC